This T cell receptor beta chain was recorded in a study of T cells in localized non-small cell lung cancer. Assay used: immunoSEQ multiplex PCR; TCRdb lists only in-frame clones, some missing. The sample shows about 26,000 clones, roughly four fifths of them seen only once. For this clone: Its antigen is currently unknown.

Findings of the study overall: Uninvolved adjacent lung had higher T cell clonality than tumor and all other tissues. The study detected a median roughly 56 of the top 100 tumor clones in adjacent lung.

V lost 0 bases, J lost 0 bases, and 7 bases stayed unmatched. The germline V gene encodes CDR1 ENHRY and CDR2 SYGVKD. The CDR3 has 18 residues. The sequence came from a woman aged 35-75 years with stage I lung adenocarcinoma. The genes are TRBV10-3 and TRBJ2-1, with 8 positions matching TRBD2. Sequencing was performed on peripheral blood, taken before any cancer treatment. Written as DNA, the CDR3 is TGTGCCATCAGTGAGTCCGGGGGGGTGAGAGGCTCCTACAATGAGCAGTTCTTC. Translated: CAISESGGVRGSYNEQFF.